What follows are 13 T cell receptor beta chains derived from one specimen sequenced in a study of shared clonotypes between healthy human individuals. The table came from immunoSEQ multiplex PCR; TCRdb's copy has only in-frame clones and leaves some out. Here the sample spans 1,100,000 or so clones, around three quarters being singletons. The sample comprised memory CD4+ T cells from PBMCs. Sample subset: CD45RA-negative fraction. The receptors stem from a man between 18 and 35 years old in good health. Some clones in this sample may be carry-over from other donors' samples.

J is TRBJ1-2 and V is TRBV30, with D maybe TRBD1 (5 bases). V lost 1 base and J lost 8, with 14 bases in between. Germline CDR1 GTSNPN, CDR2 SVGIG (reference sequence). The CDR3 sequence is 13 residues long. In nucleotides, the CDR3 is TGTGCCTGGAGTGGGGGCAGGCTAGTAGGCTACACCTTC. It is translated as CAWSGGRLVGYTF. The variable domain in full, completed from reference TRBV30 and TRBJ1-2, reads SQTIHQWPATLVQPVGSPLSLECTVEGTSNPNLYWYRQAAGRGLQLLFYSVGIGQISSEVPQNLSASRPQDRQFILSSKKLLLSDSGFYLCAWSGGRLVGYTFGSGTRLTVV.

This clone has only a few counts. CDR3 nucleotides: TGTGCCAGTAGTATTAGGTTTATTCGAAGCACTGAAGCTTTCTTT. Its translation is CASSIRFIRSTEAFF. The rearrangement joins TRBV19 to TRBJ1-1; D remains ambiguous. In germline, CDR1 is LNHDA, CDR2 SQIVND (reference sequence). CDR3 length equals 15 residues. Deletions cut 3 bases from V and 4 bases from J, with 15 bases between.

The chain carries TRBV20-1 and TRBJ2-7; tentative D call: TRBD1 (6 bases). The germline gives CDR1 DFQATT, CDR2 SNEGSKA (reference sequence). V lost 6 bases, J lost 5 bases, and 11 bases lay in between. This CDR3 has 11 residues. The CDR3: CSAHRVHEQYF. The CDR3 DNA reads TGCAGTGCGCACAGGGTTCACGAGCAGTACTTC.

The chain joins TRBV9 to TRBJ1-1, with D possibly being TRBD1 (5 bases). This CDR3 has 16 residues. From germline, CDR1 is SGDLS and CDR2 YYNGEE. V was clipped by 4 bases and J by 1 base, with 17 bases between them. The CDR3 coding sequence is TGTGCCAGCAGCCCACTCCGGGGCAGCGAGAACACTGAAGCTTTCTTT. This encodes CASSPLRGSENTEAFF.

J is TRBJ2-2 and V is TRBV9; 7 bases line up with TRBD2. V shed 5 bases, J shed 1 base, and the junction held 11 bases outside the gene matches. The CDR3 consists of 17 residues. Germline CDR1 and CDR2: SGDLS and YYNGEE. In DNA, the CDR3 is TGTGCCAGCAGTCCCTTCTGGGGCGGGGGGAACACCGGGGAGCTGTTTTTT. Translated, it gives CASSPFWGGGNTGELFF.

The rearrangement uses TRBV10-3 and TRBJ2-5; maybe TRBD1 (5 bases). This CDR3 spans 15 amino acids. Germline CDR1 is ENHRY and CDR2 is SYGVKD. The V and J ends lost 6 bases and 4 bases respectively, with 18 bases between them. CDR3 residues: CAIRPGLVGGETQYF. CDR3 DNA sequence: TGTGCCATCAGGCCAGGGTTGGTTGGTGGAGAGACCCAGTACTTC.

The chain recombines TRBV5-1 with TRBJ2-7; 10 bases fit TRBD2. The germline gives CDR1 SGHRS, CDR2 YFSETQ. The CDR3 is 15 amino acids. Losses at the gene ends were 4 bases for V and 0 bases for J; bases not matched to a gene: 4. CDR3 region: CASSPERGGSYEQYF. The CDR3 DNA reads TGCGCCAGCAGCCCAGAGCGGGGGGGCTCCTACGAGCAGTACTTC. The variable domain in full, with the rest retrieved from reference TRBV5-1 and TRBJ2-7, is KAGVTQTPRYLIKTRGQQVTLSCSPISGHRSVSWYQQTPGQGLQFLFEYFSETQRNKGNFPGRFSGRQFSNSRSEMNVSTLELGDSALYLCASSPERGGSYEQYFGPGTRLTVT.

The sample holds one count of this clone. The CDR3 spells CASSLALTDNYGYTF. CDR3 nucleotides: TGTGCCAGCAGCTTAGCCCTGACAGATAACTATGGCTACACCTTC. The chain carries TRBV7-9 and TRBJ1-2, with TRBD1 as a possible D gene (5 bases). Trimming pared 0 bases from V and 1 base from J, leaving 9 bases between. CDR3 length: 15 amino acids. Germline V gene sequence: CDR1 SEHNR, CDR2 FQNEAQ (reference sequence).

V and J are TRBV2 and TRBJ1-1; D might be TRBD1 (5 bases). CDR1 and CDR2 from the germline V gene are SNHLY and FYNNEI. The CDR3 has 13 residues. The ends were cut back, 3 bases at V and 5 bases at J, with 10 bases in the middle. The CDR3 spells CASSDREGTEAFF. CDR3 nucleotides: TGTGCCAGCAGTGACAGGGAGGGAACTGAAGCTTTCTTT. The full variable domain, in which reference TRBV2 and TRBJ1-1 provide the parts outside the CDR3, is EPEVTQTPSHQVTQMGQEVILRCVPISNHLYFYWYRQILGQKVEFLVSFYNNEISEKSEIFDDQFSVERPDGSNFTLKIRSTKLEDSAMYFCASSDREGTEAFFGQGTRLTVV.

This chain connects TRBV4-1 to TRBJ2-5; no definite D call. The J call may not be correct, given that the DNA end is closer to TRBJ2-7. This CDR3 comprises 12 residues. The germline V gene has CDR1 MGHRA and CDR2 YSYEKL. CDR3 sequence (DNA): TGCGCCAGCAGCCAAGTAGGTGTCGAGCAGTACTTC. This encodes CASSQVGVEQYF.

This chain links TRBV7-3 with TRBJ2-1, with a tentative D call TRBD2 (6 bases). This CDR3 has 16 residues. Trimming stripped 5 bases from V and 0 bases from J, with 14 bases between. From germline, CDR1 is SGHTA and CDR2 FQGTGA. In nucleotides, the CDR3 is TGTGCCAGCAGCGATATAGCGGATAGCTCCTACAATGAGCAGTTCTTC. Protein: CASSDIADSSYNEQFF.

There are a few counts of this clone. The rearrangement links TRBV4-3 to TRBJ1-1; D not resolved. V was shortened by 0 bases and J by 0 bases, with 14 bases between the two germline ends. The length of the CDR3 is 17 residues. Germline loops: CDR1 LGHNA, CDR2 YSLEER. The CDR3: CASSQEAPGRLNTEAFF. The CDR3 coding sequence is TGCGCCAGCAGCCAAGAGGCCCCCGGACGGCTGAACACTGAAGCTTTCTTT.

The V and J genes are TRBV6-6 and TRBJ1-1; the D gene is possibly TRBD1 (5 bases). With 0 bases removed from V and 8 bases from J, the gap between germline ends came to 7 bases. CDR1 and CDR2 from the germline V gene are MNHNY and SVGAGI (reference sequence). The CDR3 loop spans 12 amino acids. The CDR3 sequence is CASSYSGREAFF. The CDR3 coding sequence is TGTGCCAGCAGTTACTCGGGGCGAGAAGCTTTCTTT.